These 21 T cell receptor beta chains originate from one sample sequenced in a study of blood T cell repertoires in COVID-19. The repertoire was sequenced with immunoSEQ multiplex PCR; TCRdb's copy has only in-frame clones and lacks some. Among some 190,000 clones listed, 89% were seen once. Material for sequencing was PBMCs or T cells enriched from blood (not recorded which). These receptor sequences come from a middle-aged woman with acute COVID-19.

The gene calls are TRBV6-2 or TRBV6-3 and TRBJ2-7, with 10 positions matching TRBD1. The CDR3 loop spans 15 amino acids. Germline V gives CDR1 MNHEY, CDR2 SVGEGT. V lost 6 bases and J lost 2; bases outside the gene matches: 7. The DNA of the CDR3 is TGTGCCAGCAGCAGCCCGGGACAGGGGACCTACGAGCAGTACTTC. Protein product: CASSSPGQGTYEQYF.

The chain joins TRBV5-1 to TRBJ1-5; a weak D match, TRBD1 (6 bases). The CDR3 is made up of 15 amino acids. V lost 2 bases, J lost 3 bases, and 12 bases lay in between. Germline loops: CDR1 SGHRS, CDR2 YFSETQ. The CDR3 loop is CASSLKKGVNQPQHF. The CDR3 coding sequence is TGCGCCAGCAGCTTAAAAAAGGGGGTCAATCAGCCCCAGCATTTT.

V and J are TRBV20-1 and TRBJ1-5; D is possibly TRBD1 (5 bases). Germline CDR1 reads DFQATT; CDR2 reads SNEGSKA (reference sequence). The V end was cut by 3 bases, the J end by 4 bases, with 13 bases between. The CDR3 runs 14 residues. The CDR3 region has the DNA TGCAGTGCTAGTCAAGGGGTTTGGAATCAGCCCCAGCATTTT. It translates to CSASQGVWNQPQHF.

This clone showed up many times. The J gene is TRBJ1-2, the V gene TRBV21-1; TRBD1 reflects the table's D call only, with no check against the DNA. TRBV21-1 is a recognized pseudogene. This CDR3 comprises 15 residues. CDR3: CASSKGQGGNYGYTF. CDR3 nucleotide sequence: TGTGCCAGCAGCAAGGGACAGGGCGGCAACTATGGCTACACCTTC.

The CDR3 DNA reads as TGTGCCAGCAGCTTGGGGGGCTGGGGCACTGAAGCTTTCTTT. It is translated as CASSLGGWGTEAFF. The rearrangement links TRBV5-6 to TRBJ1-1; D is perhaps TRBD1 (5 bases). Trimming left V 0 bases short and J 4 bases short, with 10 bases between. The CDR3 totals 14 residues. The germline V gene has CDR1 SGHDT and CDR2 YYEEEE.

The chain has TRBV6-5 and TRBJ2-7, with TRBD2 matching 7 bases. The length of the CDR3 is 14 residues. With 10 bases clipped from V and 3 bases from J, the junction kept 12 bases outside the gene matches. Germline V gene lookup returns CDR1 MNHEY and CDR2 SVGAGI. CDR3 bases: TGTGCCACCGCTCAGGGAGGGATTGGCTACGAGCAGTACTTC. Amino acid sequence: CATAQGGIGYEQYF.

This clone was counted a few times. This chain's CDR3 is CASSLFSGGNNSPLHF. CDR3 sequence (DNA): TGTGCCAGCAGCCTTTTCAGCGGGGGGAATAATTCACCCCTCCACTTT. J is TRBJ1-6 and V is TRBV4-2, with a tentative D call TRBD1 (5 bases). This CDR3 region has 16 residues. Germline V lookup: CDR1 LGHNA, CDR2 YNFKEQ. V was cut by 4 bases and J by 5 bases, with 15 bases left in between.

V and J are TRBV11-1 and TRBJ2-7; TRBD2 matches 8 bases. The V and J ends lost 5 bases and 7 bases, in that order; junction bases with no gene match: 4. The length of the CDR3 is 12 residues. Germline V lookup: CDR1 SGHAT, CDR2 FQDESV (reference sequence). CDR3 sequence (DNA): TGTGCCAGCAGCAGGATAGCGGGGGAGCAGTACTTC. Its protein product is CASSRIAGEQYF.

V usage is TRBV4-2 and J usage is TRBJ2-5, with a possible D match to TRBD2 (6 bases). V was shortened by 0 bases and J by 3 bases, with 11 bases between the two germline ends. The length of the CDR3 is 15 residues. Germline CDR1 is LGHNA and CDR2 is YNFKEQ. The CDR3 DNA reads TGTGCCAGCAGCCAAGAGGAGGGCGGGGAAGAGACCCAGTACTTC. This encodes CASSQEEGGEETQYF.

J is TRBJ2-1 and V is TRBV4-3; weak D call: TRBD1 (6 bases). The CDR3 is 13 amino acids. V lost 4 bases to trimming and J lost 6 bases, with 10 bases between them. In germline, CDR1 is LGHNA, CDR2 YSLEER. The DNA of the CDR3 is TGCGCCAGCAGCCGCCAACAGGGCAATGAGCAGTTCTTC. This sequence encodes CASSRQQGNEQFF.

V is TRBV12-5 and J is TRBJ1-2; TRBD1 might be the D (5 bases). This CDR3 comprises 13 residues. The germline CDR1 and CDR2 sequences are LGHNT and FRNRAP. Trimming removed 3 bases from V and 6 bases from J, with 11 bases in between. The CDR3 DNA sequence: TGTGCTAGTGGTTTCCAGGGTTGGGATGGCTACACCTTC. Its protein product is CASGFQGWDGYTF.

CDR3 nucleotide sequence: TGTGCCAGCAGTTTATTTGGGCAGGGGCTTAATGAAAAACTGTTTTTT. It translates to CASSLFGQGLNEKLFF. V usage is TRBV28 and J usage is TRBJ1-4; D may be TRBD1 (6 bases). There are 16 residues in the CDR3. Trimming took off 1 base at V and 4 bases at J, with 13 bases between the two ends. The V gene's germline CDR1 is MDHEN and CDR2 SYDVKM.

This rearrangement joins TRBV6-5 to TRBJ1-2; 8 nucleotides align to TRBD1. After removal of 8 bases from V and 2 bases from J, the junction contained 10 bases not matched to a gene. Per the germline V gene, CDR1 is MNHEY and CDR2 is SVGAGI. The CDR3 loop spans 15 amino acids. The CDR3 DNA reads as TGTGCCAGCTCCCAAAGACGACAGGGGAACTATGGCTACACCTTC. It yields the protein CASSQRRQGNYGYTF.

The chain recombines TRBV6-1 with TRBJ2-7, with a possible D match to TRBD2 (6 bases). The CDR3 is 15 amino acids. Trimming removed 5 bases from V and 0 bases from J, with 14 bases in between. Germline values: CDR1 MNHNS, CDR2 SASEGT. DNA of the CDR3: TGTGCCAGCAGTCCGCAGCGGACTAACTCCTACGAGCAGTACTTC. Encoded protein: CASSPQRTNSYEQYF.

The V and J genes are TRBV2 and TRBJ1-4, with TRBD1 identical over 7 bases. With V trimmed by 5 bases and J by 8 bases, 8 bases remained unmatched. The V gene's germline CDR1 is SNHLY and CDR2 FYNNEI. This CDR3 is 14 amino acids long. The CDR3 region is CASSPTGIKEKLFF. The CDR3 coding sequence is TGTGCCAGCAGTCCGACAGGGATCAAGGAAAAACTGTTTTTT.

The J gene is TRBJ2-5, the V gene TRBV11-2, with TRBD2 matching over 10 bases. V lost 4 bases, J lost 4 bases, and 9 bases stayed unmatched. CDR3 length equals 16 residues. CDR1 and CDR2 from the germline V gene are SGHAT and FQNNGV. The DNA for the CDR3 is TGTGCCAGCAGCTCGGGACTAGCGTCAATCGCAGAGACCCAGTACTTC. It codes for CASSSGLASIAETQYF.

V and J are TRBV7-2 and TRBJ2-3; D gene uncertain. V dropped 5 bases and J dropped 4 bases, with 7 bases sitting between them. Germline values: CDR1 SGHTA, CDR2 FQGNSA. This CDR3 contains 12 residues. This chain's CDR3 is CASSPYADTQYF. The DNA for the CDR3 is TGTGCCAGCAGCCCCTATGCAGATACGCAGTATTTT.

The DNA for the CDR3 is TGTGCCAGCAGCCCCGGGACATCTCCTGAAGCTTTCTTT. It specifies CASSPGTSPEAFF. The chain employs TRBV5-4 and TRBJ1-1, with D maybe TRBD1 (6 bases). This CDR3 has 13 residues. V lost 4 bases and J lost 6, with 13 bases in between. CDR1 SGHNT and CDR2 YYREEE come from the germline V gene (reference sequence).

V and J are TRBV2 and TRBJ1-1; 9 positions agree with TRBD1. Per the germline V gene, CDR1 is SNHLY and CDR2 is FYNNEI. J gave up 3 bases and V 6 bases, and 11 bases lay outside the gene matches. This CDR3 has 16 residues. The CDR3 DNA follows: TGTGCCAGCAGGGTTTGGACAGGGGCCGCCGACACTGAAGCTTTCTTT. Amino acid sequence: CASRVWTGAADTEAFF.

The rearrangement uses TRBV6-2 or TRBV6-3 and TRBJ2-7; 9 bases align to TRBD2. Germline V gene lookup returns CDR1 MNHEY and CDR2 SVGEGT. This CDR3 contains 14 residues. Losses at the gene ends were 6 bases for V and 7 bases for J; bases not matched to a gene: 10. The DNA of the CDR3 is TGTGCCAGCAGCTTCCCGCTCCTAGCGGGGGAGCAGTACTTC. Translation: CASSFPLLAGEQYF.

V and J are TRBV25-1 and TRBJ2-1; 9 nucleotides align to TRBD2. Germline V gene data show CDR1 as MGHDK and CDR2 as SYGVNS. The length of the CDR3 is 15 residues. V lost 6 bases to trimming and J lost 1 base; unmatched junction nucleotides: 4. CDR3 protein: CASSVGLASYNEQFF. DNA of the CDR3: TGTGCCAGCAGCGTTGGACTAGCGTCCTACAATGAGCAGTTCTTC.